The 14 T cell receptor beta chains below all came from one sample that was sequenced in a study of identical twins. TCRdb redid the calling of the 5' RACE reads with MiXCR, one entry per CDR3 protein. The repertoire holds roughly 1.6 million distinct CDR3 sequences, under 35% seen once, with approximately 0.29% in the top ten. The sequencing input was cord blood. Source of these receptors: a newborn girl in good health.

This clonotype was observed at least ten times. This chain uses TRBV29-1 with TRBJ2-7; TRBD1 agrees at 7 bases. This CDR3 contains 12 residues. The J segment lost 4 bases and the V segment lost 4 bases, leaving 4 bases of the junction unmatched. Germline V gene data show CDR1 as SQVTM and CDR2 as ANQGSEA. This CDR3 reads CSVGTGEYEQYF. For the CDR3, the DNA is TGCAGCGTTGGGACAGGAGAATACGAGCAGTACTTC.

The chain joins TRBV10-3 to TRBJ2-1; 12 bases agree with TRBD2. CDR3 length: 16 amino acids. Germline CDR1 is ENHRY and CDR2 is SYGVKD. V lost 1 base, J lost 7 bases, and 5 bases stayed unmatched. CDR3 residues: CAISELGLAGKNEQFF. The CDR3 DNA follows: TGTGCCATCAGTGAGTTGGGACTAGCGGGTAAAAATGAGCAGTTCTTC.

The rearrangement joins TRBV28 to TRBJ2-1; 12 nucleotides line up with TRBD2. TRBJ2-7 explains the end of the DNA better; the J call may be wrong. CDR1 is MDHEN and CDR2 is SYDVKM in the germline V gene. This CDR3 region has 24 residues. This CDR3 reads CASSPLDTPIGLAGGPGSYNEQYF. The CDR3 coding sequence is TGTGCCAGCAGTCCTCTGGACACCCCTATCGGGCTAGCGGGAGGGCCTGGGTCCTACAATGAGCAGTACTTC.

This clonotype was seen a few times. The chain carries TRBV7-9 and TRBJ2-5; D possibly matches TRBD1 or TRBD2 (6 bases each). The V gene lost 5 bases and the J gene lost 1 base, with 11 bases spanning the gap. Germline V CDR1 and CDR2: SEHNR, FQNEAQ (reference sequence). This CDR3 is 14 amino acids long. In nucleotides, the CDR3 is TGTGCCAGCAGCGCCGGGGGCCTCCAAGAGACCCAGTACTTC. Protein sequence: CASSAGGLQETQYF.

The chain carries TRBV12-3 or TRBV12-4 and TRBJ2-2; possible D gene TRBD2, 6 bases. V lost 8 bases and J lost 4, with 14 bases in between. The CDR3 extends over 14 amino acids. CDR3 protein: CASGLRGGTGELFF. For the CDR3, the DNA is TGTGCCAGCGGGTTGCGGGGTGGCACCGGGGAGCTGTTTTTT.

This clonotype was recorded a few times. The chain uses TRBV27 and TRBJ2-3, with a weak D call TRBD2 (5 bases). This CDR3 has 15 residues. Germline CDR1 MNHEY, CDR2 SMNVEV (reference sequence). V lost 5 bases and J lost 2, with 14 bases in between. This chain's CDR3 is CASSALAGDTDTQYF. The CDR3 nucleotides are TGTGCCAGCAGTGCTCTAGCTGGGGACACAGATACGCAGTATTTT.

V gene TRBV29-1 combines with J gene TRBJ1-1; the D gene is possibly TRBD1 (6 bases). This CDR3 contains 14 residues. V lost 4 bases, J lost 0 bases, and 12 bases lay in between. Germline CDR1 and CDR2: SQVTM and ANQGSEA. The chain's CDR3 is CSVATGNMNTEAFF. In DNA, the CDR3 is TGCAGCGTTGCGACAGGCAACATGAACACTGAAGCTTTCTTT.

J is TRBJ1-1 and V is TRBV10-3; weak D call: TRBD1 (6 bases). V lost 5 bases and J lost 3, with 10 bases in between. The CDR3 consists of 13 residues. Germline loops: CDR1 ENHRY, CDR2 SYGVKD. The CDR3 nucleotides are TGTGCCATCAGTAGGGGGGGGTACACTGAAGCTTTCTTT. Translation: CAISRGGYTEAFF.

The rearrangement joins TRBV5-1 to TRBJ2-1, with D perhaps matching TRBD1 or TRBD2 (5 bases each). V lost 4 bases, J lost 5 bases, and 13 bases lay in between. Germline CDR1 is SGHRS and CDR2 is YFSETQ. This CDR3 is built from 14 residues. The CDR3 loop is CASSPRWGNNEQFF. Here the CDR3 DNA reads TGCGCCAGCAGCCCCCGTTGGGGGAACAATGAGCAGTTCTTC.

This clonotype was observed a handful of times. The rearrangement links TRBV28 to TRBJ2-5; D may be TRBD2 (5 bases). The tail of the sequence fits TRBJ2-7 better, so the J call may be wrong. This CDR3 contains 14 residues. CDR1 and CDR2 from the germline V gene are MDHEN and SYDVKM. This CDR3 reads CASEGVGKPYEQYF. In nucleotides, the CDR3 is TGTGCCAGCGAGGGAGTTGGGAAACCCTACGAGCAGTACTTC.

The gene calls are TRBV7-9 and TRBJ2-7; 8 nucleotides agree with TRBD2. The germline V gene has CDR1 SEHNR and CDR2 FQNEAQ (reference sequence). CDR3 length equals 19 residues. The J segment lost 6 bases and the V segment lost 6 bases, leaving 25 bases of the junction unmatched. Written as DNA, the CDR3 is TGTGCCAGCAGTCCGAATGGACAGCGCATAGCGGGAAGCGGTTCCGAGCAGTACTTC. This translates into CASSPNGQRIAGSGSEQYF.

The V call is TRBV29-1, the J call TRBJ1-2; D is unclear. This CDR3 spans 11 amino acids. Trimming cost V 4 bases and J 6 bases, with 9 bases left between them. The V gene's germline CDR1 is SQVTM and CDR2 ANQGSEA. CDR3 sequence (DNA): TGCAGCGTTGTCGTGCGGGATGGCTACACCTTC. It translates to CSVVVRDGYTF.

The J gene is TRBJ2-7, the V gene TRBV3-1; 9 nucleotides agree with TRBD1. J was trimmed by 6 bases and V by 1 base; bases with no gene match: 10. Per the germline V gene, CDR1 is LGHDT and CDR2 is YNNKEL (reference sequence). The CDR3 covers 16 residues. The CDR3 DNA is TGTGCCAGCAGCCAAGTCGATGGGACAGGGTGGGCCGAGCAGTACTTC. The encoded protein is CASSQVDGTGWAEQYF.

V usage is TRBV9 and J usage is TRBJ2-2; D possibly corresponds to TRBD1 (6 bases). The CDR3 runs to 15 residues. Germline CDR1 is SGDLS and CDR2 is YYNGEE. Trimming stripped 4 bases from V and 2 bases from J, with 12 bases between. This chain's CDR3 is CASSRGQSNTGELFF. CDR3 coding DNA: TGTGCCAGCAGCCGCGGACAGTCAAACACCGGGGAGCTGTTTTTT.